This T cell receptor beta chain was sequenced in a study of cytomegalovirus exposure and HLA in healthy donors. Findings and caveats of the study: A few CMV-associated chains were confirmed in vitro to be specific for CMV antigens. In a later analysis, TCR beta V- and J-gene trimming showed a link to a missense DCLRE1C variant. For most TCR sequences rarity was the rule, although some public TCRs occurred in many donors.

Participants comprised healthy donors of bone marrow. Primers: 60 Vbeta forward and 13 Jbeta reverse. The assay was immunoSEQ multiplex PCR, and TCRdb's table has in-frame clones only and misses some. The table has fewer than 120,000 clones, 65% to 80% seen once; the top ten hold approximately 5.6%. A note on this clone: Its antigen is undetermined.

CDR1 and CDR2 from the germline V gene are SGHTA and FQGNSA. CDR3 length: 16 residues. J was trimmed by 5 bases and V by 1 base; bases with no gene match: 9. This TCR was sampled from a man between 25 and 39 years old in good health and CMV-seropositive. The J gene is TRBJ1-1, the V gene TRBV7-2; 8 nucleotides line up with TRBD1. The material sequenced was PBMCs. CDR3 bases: TGTGCCAGCAGCTTAGAGGCTACAGGGGGAGGGACTGAAGCTTTCTTT. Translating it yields CASSLEATGGGTEAFF.